This T cell receptor (beta chain) is from a study of CD8+ T cells in alopecia areata (dated 2018 in TCRdb). Some background on the complete study: Treated patients were enrolled in an open-label pilot trial of oral tofacitinib at 5 to 10 mg twice daily for moderate-to-severe alopecia areata. Tofacitinib-treated patients had biopsies at baseline and at 4 and 24 weeks of treatment, with a later scalp biopsy in several patients. Scalp tissue and sorted CD4+ and CD8+ peripheral blood T cells from patchy and totalis/universalis alopecia areata patients and from healthy controls were covered by human TCRbeta sequencing. Patients received tofacitinib for 6 to 18 months and were then followed off drug for 6 months to check for delayed response and recurrence. Amplification of TCRbeta CDR3 regions was done by immunoSEQ multiplex PCR using 35 Vbeta forward primers and 13 Jbeta reverse primers. High-throughput TCRbeta sequencing was used to examine T cell clonal expansion in alopecia areata in both the C3H/HeJ mouse model and human patients. The RNA source kit depended on sample type: the PAXgene miRNA kit for fixed scalp, the miRNeasy kit for PBMCs, and the RNeasy kit for mouse skin. Scalp clonality was compared across normal scalp (n=4), patchy alopecia areata scalp (n=8), and alopecia totalis/universalis scalp (n=8).

This sample's time point label indicates: baseline before oral tofacitinib. From alopecia areata patients, peripheral blood was collected along with lesional scalp punch biopsies. PBMCs were separated by density centrifugation and stained for CD3, CD4 and CD8, after which CD4+ and CD8+ T cells were sorted on a FACSAria. Trimming takes 4 bases from V and 2 bases from J, and the germline ends sit 12 bases apart. From the cysteine through the phenylalanine, the CDR3 covers 14 amino acids. The kept DNA is CDR3 alone, 42 bases in frame from the first base. In the germline V gene (reference sequence), CDR1 corresponds to SEHNR and CDR2 to FQNEAQ. Libraries were built with the immunoSEQ multiplex PCR assay. RNA was extracted from all samples and reverse transcribed into cDNA, which served as template for TCR sequencing. First-strand cDNA was synthesized using SuperScript III with a 2:1 mix of oligo-dT and random hexamers. A synthetic immune receptor repertoire was used to measure amplification bias, and any remaining bias was corrected computationally. Per the source publication's procedure: Raw reads were preprocessed to remove errors, and CDR3 was defined by IMGT conventions from the conserved cysteine to phenylalanine. To get clonality, Shannon entropy was normalized by log2 of the number of productive unique TCRs and the result was subtracted from 1. Whether each scalp clone was CD4 or CD8 was inferred by checking scalp TCRbeta sequences against the CD4 and CD8 repertoires from sorted blood. TCRdb limited this immuneACCESS table to in-frame rearrangements with V and J called. A share of clones is missing; checked studies link under half to unresolved V genes, and the rest is unexplained. V, J and clone size are those of that table, while D and trimming were read from the DNA. The sample data list 150,000 or so clones, and roughly three fifths of these were observed just once. The leading ten clones occupy around 6.6% of the sample.

Comments on this clone: Its binding antigen is unknown. Qualities for individual bases were not recorded, and no much larger clone is one base off.

The paper's findings and limits, for the study overall: Compared with normal scalp, lesional scalp had higher clonality and more expanded CD8+ clones, particularly in alopecia totalis/universalis, a pattern that suggests antigenic drive. TCR sequences shared between patients were less clear than in mice, possibly partly because of HLA diversity in the patient population. Resident alphabeta T cells in normal human skin are also sequenced, complicating scalp TCR repertoire analysis, unlike mouse skin dominated by gammadelta T cells.

Sequencing used CD4+ T cells sorted from blood, obtained at week 0. This receptor was obtained from a human donor with alopecia areata. Recombination linked TRBV7-9 to TRBJ2-7; the D segment cannot be called with confidence. The nucleotide sequence reads TGTGCCAGCAGCTCGCAAGGTCACCCCTACGAGCAGTACTTC. Its translation reads: CASSSQGHPYEQYF.